This T cell receptor beta chain derives from a study of beta chain features in type 1 diabetes. Study-wide points: Across all four CD4+ subsets, people with type 1 diabetes showed modestly shorter TCRB CDR3s.

Between the trimmed V and J ends, which lost 0 bases and 2 bases, there was a span of 10 bases. Germline V gene sequence: CDR1 KGHSH, CDR2 LQKENI. This CDR3 has 15 amino acids. About 110 mL of blood, on average, came from one heparinised draw per donor. The authors reverse transcribed all of the isolated RNA, so sequencing captured expressed TCRB transcripts. The protocol was immunoSEQ multiplex PCR, while the TCRdb copy is restricted to in-frame clones and leaves out a portion. Among some 190,000 clones listed, approximately 7.8% were seen once. As to this clone: Its antigen is unknown.

Specimen: central memory CD4+ T cells from blood. The rearrangement links TRBV18 to TRBJ1-2; D is perhaps TRBD1 (5 bases). The receptor comes from a woman between 40 and 55 years old with type 1 diabetes. CDR3 amino acids: CASSPPGLSNYGYTF. CDR3 nucleotide sequence: TGTGCCAGCTCACCACCGGGACTGTCAAACTATGGCTACACCTTC. The complete variable domain, with remaining parts taken from reference TRBV18 and TRBJ1-2, reads NAGVMQNPRHLVRRRGQEARLRCSPMKGHSHVYWYRQLPEEGLKFMVYLQKENIIDESGMPKERFSAEFPKEGPSILRIQQVVRGDSAAYFCASSPPGLSNYGYTFGSGTRLTVV.